This section outlines one T cell receptor (beta chain) sequence together with its context. What it binds is not known. Deep level was the assay's run setting. Assay: immunoSEQ multiplex PCR; the TCRdb copy retains only in-frame clones and omits some. The table has 1.5 million to 2.5 million clones, about 95% seen once. The source of the sample is a study of shared clonotypes between healthy human individuals. Study overall: Three plates each covered CD4 naive and memory; CD8 naive two, CD8 memory one. Regarding the study as a whole: Relative to their counterparts shared across all four donors, non-shared clonotypes exhibited diminished generation probabilities. Naive CD4 clonotypes overlapped across a handful of donors at roughly 5.1%.

This CDR3 has 13 amino acids. Germline CDR1 is MNHEY and CDR2 is SMNVEV (reference sequence). Trimming left V 4 bases short and J 5 bases short, with 10 bases between. CD45RO-negative cells were positively selected for CCR7, leaving out terminally differentiated effector memory CD45RA+ cells. The V call is TRBV27, the J call TRBJ2-3, with D perhaps matching TRBD2 (6 bases). The sample was naive CD8+ T cells sorted from blood. The sequence came from a man between 18 and 35 years old in good health. DNA of the CDR3: TGTGCCAGCAGTTGGGGGGTAGAAGATACGCAGTATTTT. Protein product: CASSWGVEDTQYF.